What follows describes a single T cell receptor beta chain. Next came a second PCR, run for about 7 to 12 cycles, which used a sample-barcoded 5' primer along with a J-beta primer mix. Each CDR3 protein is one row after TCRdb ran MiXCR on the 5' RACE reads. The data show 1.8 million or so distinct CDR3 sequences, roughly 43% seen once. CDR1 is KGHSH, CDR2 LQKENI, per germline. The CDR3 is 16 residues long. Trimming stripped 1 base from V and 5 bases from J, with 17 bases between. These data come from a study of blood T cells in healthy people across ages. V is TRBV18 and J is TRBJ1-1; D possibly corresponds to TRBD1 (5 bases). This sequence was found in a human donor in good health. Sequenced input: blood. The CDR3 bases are TGTGCCAGCTCACCACGGACGACAGCTCATAATACTGAAGCTTTCTTT. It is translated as CASSPRTTAHNTEAFF.